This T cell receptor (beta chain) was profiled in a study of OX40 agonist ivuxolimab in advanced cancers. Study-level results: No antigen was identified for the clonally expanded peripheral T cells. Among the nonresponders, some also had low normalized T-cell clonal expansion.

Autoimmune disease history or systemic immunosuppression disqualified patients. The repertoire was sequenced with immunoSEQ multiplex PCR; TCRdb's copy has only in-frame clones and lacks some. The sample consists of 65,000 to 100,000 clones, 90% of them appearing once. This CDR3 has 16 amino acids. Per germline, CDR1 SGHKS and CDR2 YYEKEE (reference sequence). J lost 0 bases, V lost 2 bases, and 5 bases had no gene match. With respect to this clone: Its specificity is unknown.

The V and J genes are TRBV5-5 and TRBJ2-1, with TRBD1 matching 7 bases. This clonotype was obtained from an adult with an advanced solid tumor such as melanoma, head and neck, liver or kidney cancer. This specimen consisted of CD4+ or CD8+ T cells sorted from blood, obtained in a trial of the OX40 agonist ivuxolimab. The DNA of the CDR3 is TGTGCCAGCAGCTTAAAACAGGGGAGCTCCTACAATGAGCAGTTCTTC. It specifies CASSLKQGSSYNEQFF. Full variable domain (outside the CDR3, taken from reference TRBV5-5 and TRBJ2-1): DAGVTQSPTHLIKTRGQQVTLRCSPISGHKSVSWYQQVLGQGPQFIFQYYEKEERGRGNFPDRFSARQFPNYSSELNVNALLLGDSALYLCASSLKQGSSYNEQFFGPGTRLTVL.